The rows below give T cell receptor beta chains drawn from one sample of a study of post-analysis software for immune sequencing data. TCRdb reanalysed the PCR reads using MiXCR and keeps one entry per CDR3 protein. The table records some 260,000 distinct CDR3 sequences, 36% of them present only once. Material for sequencing was blood. The source of these receptors is a girl aged 10 to 17 with multiple sclerosis. The CDR3 runs from the conserved cysteine through the conserved F or W. The D gene is left open where the match is weak. Clone sizes are given selectively: once, few, many, or a class where the clone is expanded.

j_call d_call clone_size v_call cdr3_nt cdr3_aa
TRBJ2-1 . once TRBV2 TGTGCCAGCAGTGAAACAGGGATGGGCAATGAGCAGTTCTTC CASSETGMGNEQFF
TRBJ2-7 . once TRBV29-1 TGCAGCGTTGGCCCTACACAGGGTTCCTACGAGCAGTACTTC CSVGPTQGSYEQYF
TRBJ2-1 TRBD1 many TRBV11-2 TGTGCCAGCAGCTTTAAAGGGGGCCCTAGAGTAATGACCTACAATGAGCAGTTCTTC CASSFKGGPRVMTYNEQFF
TRBJ2-1 TRBD1 many TRBV5-1 TGCGCCAGCAGCTCCGTCACAGGGGGATCCTACAATGAGCAGTTCTTC CASSSVTGGSYNEQFF
TRBJ2-5 . . TRBV6-5 TGTGCCAGCAGTTATGACTACCTGGGTGGGGAGCAGTACTTC CASSYDYLGGEQYF
TRBJ2-7 . . TRBV27 TGTGCCAGCAGCCGCACAGGAGTTTTGATCGAGCAGTACTTC CASSRTGVLIEQYF
TRBJ2-3 TRBD2 few TRBV6-4 TGTGCCAGCAGTGGCGGGGGGGCCACAGATACGCAGTATTTT CASSGGGATDTQYF
TRBJ1-1 . once TRBV7-9 TGTGCCGTCGGGGACAACCTAGAACCTGAAGCTTTCTTT CAVGDNLEPEAFF
TRBJ1-4 . . TRBV15 TGTGCCACCAGCAGAGGGGGGCGCGGGGAAAAACTGTTTTTT CATSRGGRGEKLFF
TRBJ2-5 TRBD2 . TRBV7-2 TGTGCCAGCAGCTGGGAACTAGCGGGGGCTGGTAATGAGCAGTACTTC CASSWELAGAGNEQYF
TRBJ1-5 . . TRBV12-3/TRBV12-4 TGTGCCAGCAGTGTTACAGGGACGGGACAGCCCCAGCATTTT CASSVTGTGQPQHF
TRBJ1-2 . . TRBV4-2 TGTGCCAGCAGCCAAGATGAGGACTATGGCTACACCTTC CASSQDEDYGYTF
TRBJ2-1 TRBD2 many TRBV20-1 TGCAGTGCTGACCCCGGGGGGTCCTACAATGAGCAGTTCTTC CSADPGGSYNEQFF
TRBJ2-2 TRBD2 once TRBV9 TGTGCCAGCAGCGCTGGGGGGACTAGGAACACCGGGGAGCTGTTTTTT CASSAGGTRNTGELFF
TRBJ1-5 . . TRBV20-1 TGCAGTGCCCTCCGGGGGGCAGAAAATCAGCCCCAGCATTTT CSALRGAENQPQHF
TRBJ2-5 . many TRBV6-5 TGTGCCAGTATGGAAGGGGGTAAAGAGACCCAGTACTTC CASMEGGKETQYF
TRBJ2-3 . many TRBV7-2 TGTGCCAGCAGCCCACACACAGATACGCAGTATTTT CASSPHTDTQYF